This T cell receptor beta chain appears in the sequencing data of a study of tumor and adjacent non-tumor tissue in lung cancer. Study-level information: Patients comprised eleven to twelve adenocarcinoma, a couple of squamous cell carcinoma and 1 small cell lung cancer.

RNA was extracted from bulk tissue without any cell sorting. Chemotherapy-naive patients with new lung cancer underwent thoracic surgery in China, August–November 2014. Trimming left V 5 bases short and J 6 bases short, with 7 bases between. Germline CDR1 is DFQATT and CDR2 is SNEGSKA (reference sequence). The CDR3 is 10 amino acids. The library came from three nested PCR rounds adapted from ARM-PCR protocols. TCRdb reanalysed the multiplex PCR reads using MiXCR and keeps one entry per CDR3 protein. Of about 200,000 distinct CDR3 sequences listed, 60% to 75% were seen once; the top ten hold 20% to 25%.

The V and J genes are TRBV20-1 and TRBJ1-2; D uncertain. The sample consisted of lung tumor tissue. This clonotype was sampled from a man aged 60-69 years with non-small cell lung cancer. The CDR3 DNA sequence: TGCAGTGCTGACAAGAATGGCTACACCTTC. Encoded protein: CSADKNGYTF.